This T cell receptor (beta chain) came from a study of blood T cell repertoires in COVID-19. The CDR3 covers 15 residues. Looked up from germline, CDR1 is KGHSH and CDR2 is LQKENI. Trimming cost V 6 bases and J 3 bases; bases outside gene matches: 9. Profiled with immunoSEQ multiplex PCR; TCRdb holds only in-frame clones, not every one. There are approximately 280,000 clones in the sample; approximately 81% occur only once, and about 2.5% lies in the top ten. This chain uses TRBV18 with TRBJ2-7; 9 nucleotides line up with TRBD1. Sequenced: PBMCs or T cells enriched from blood (not recorded which). The source of this sequence is a woman aged 50 to 60 who had recovered from COVID-19. Here the CDR3 reads CASSPGQGLDYEQYF. In DNA, the CDR3 is TGTGCCAGCTCCCCGGGACAGGGTCTGGACTACGAGCAGTACTTC.